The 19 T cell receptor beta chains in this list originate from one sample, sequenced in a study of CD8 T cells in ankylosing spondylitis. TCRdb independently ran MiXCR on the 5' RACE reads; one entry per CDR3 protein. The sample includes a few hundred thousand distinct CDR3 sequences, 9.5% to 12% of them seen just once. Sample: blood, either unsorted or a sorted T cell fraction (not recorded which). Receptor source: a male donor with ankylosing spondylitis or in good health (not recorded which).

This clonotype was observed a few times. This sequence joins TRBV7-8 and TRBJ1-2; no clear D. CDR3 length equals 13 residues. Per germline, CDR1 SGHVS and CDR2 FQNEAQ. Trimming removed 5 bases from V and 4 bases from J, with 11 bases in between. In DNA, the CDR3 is TGTGCCAGCAGCCCATCATCGCTCTATGGCTACACCTTC. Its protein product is CASSPSSLYGYTF. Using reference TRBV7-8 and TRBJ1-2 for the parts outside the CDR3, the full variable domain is GAGVSQSPRYKVAKRGQDVALRCDPISGHVSLFWYQQALGQGPEFLTYFQNEAQLDKSGLPSDRFFAERPEGSVSTLKIQRTQQEDSAVYLCASSPSSLYGYTFGSGTRLTVV.

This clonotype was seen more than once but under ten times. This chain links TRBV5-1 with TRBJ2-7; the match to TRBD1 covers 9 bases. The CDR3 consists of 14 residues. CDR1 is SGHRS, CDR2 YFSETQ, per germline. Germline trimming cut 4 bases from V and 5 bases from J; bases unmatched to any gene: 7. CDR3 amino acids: CASSPGTGFNEQYF. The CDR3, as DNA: TGCGCCAGCAGCCCTGGGACAGGGTTCAACGAGCAGTACTTC. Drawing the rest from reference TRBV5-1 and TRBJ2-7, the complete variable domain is KAGVTQTPRYLIKTRGQQVTLSCSPISGHRSVSWYQQTPGQGLQFLFEYFSETQRNKGNFPGRFSGRQFSNSRSEMNVSTLELGDSALYLCASSPGTGFNEQYFGPGTRLTVT.

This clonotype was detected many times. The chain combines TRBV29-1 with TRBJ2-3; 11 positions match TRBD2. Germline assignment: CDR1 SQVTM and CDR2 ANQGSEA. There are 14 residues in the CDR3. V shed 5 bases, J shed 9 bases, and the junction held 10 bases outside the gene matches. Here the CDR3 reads CSVLILAGDNTQYF. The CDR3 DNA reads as TGCAGCGTTTTGATACTAGCGGGAGATAACACGCAGTATTTT.

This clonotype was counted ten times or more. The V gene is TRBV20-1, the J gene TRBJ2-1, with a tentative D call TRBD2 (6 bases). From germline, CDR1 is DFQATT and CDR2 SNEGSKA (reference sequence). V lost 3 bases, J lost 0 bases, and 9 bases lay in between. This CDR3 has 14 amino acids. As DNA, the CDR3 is TGCAGTGCTAGTGCGGGGAGCTCCTACAATGAGCAGTTCTTC. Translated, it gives CSASAGSSYNEQFF.

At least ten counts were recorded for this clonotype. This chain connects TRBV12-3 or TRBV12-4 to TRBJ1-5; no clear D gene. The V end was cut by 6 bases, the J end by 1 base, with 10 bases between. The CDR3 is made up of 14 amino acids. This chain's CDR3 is CASREDGSNQPQHF. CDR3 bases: TGTGCCAGCAGAGAAGACGGCAGCAATCAGCCCCAGCATTTT.

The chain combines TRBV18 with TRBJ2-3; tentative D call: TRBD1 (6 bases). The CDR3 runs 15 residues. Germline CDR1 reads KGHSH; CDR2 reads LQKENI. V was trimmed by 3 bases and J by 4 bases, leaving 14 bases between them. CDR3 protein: CASSPQGTIADTQYF. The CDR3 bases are TGTGCCAGCTCACCTCAGGGGACGATCGCAGATACGCAGTATTTT.

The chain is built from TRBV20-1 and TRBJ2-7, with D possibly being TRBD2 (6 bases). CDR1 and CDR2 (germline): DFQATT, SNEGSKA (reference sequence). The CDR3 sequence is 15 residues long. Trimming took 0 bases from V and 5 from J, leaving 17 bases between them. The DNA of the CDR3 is TGCAGTGCTAGAGAGCCCGCACGGGAGACTAACGAGCAGTACTTC. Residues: CSAREPARETNEQYF.

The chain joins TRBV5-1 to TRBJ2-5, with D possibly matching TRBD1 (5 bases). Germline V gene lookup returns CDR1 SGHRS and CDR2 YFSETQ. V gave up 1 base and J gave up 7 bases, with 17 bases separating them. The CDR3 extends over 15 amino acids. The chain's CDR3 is CASSLTREGPGTQYF. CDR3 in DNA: TGCGCCAGCAGCTTGACCAGGGAAGGCCCGGGGACCCAGTACTTC.

The CDR3 DNA follows: TGTGCCAGCAGTATCGGGACTAGCTCCTACGAGCAGTACTTC. This codes for CASSIGTSSYEQYF. This sequence joins TRBV28 and TRBJ2-7; 8 positions agree with TRBD2. The V gene end was trimmed by 5 bases and the J gene end by 0 bases; junction bases not matched to a gene: 3. The CDR3 spans 14 residues. CDR1 is MDHEN, CDR2 SYDVKM, per germline. The full variable domain, in which reference TRBV28 and TRBJ2-7 provide the parts outside the CDR3, is DVKVTQSSRYLVKRTGEKVFLECVQDMDHENMFWYRQDPGLGLRLIYFSYDVKMKEKGDIPEGYSVSREKKERFSLILESASTNQTSMYLCASSIGTSSYEQYFGPGTRLTVT.

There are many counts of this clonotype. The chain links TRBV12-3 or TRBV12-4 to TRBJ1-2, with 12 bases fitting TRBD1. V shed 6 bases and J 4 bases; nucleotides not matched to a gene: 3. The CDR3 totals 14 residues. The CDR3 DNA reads TGTGCCAGCAGATGGGGACAGGGGGCCTATGGCTACACCTTC. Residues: CASRWGQGAYGYTF.

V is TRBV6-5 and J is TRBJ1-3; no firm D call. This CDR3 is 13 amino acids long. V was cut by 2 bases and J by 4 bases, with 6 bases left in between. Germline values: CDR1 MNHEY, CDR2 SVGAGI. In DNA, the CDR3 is TGTGCCAGCAGTTACGTTTTGGGAAACACCATATATTTT. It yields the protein CASSYVLGNTIYF.

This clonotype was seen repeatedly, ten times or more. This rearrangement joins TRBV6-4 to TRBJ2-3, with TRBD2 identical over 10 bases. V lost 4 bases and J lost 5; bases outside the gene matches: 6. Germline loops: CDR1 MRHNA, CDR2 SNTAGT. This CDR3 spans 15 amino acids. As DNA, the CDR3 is TGTGCCAGCAGTGTAACTAGCGGGGTAGGAGATACGCAGTATTTT. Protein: CASSVTSGVGDTQYF.

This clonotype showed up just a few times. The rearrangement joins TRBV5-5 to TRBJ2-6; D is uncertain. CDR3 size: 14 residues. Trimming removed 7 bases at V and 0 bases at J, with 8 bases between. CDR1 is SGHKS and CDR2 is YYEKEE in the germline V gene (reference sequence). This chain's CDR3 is CASRTVSGANVLTF. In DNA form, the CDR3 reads TGTGCCAGCCGGACCGTCTCTGGGGCCAACGTCCTGACTTTC.

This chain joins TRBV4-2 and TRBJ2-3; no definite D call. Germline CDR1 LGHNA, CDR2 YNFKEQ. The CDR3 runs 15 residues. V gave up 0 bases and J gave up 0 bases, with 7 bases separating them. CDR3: CASSQEVRSTDTQYF. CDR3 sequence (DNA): TGTGCCAGCAGCCAAGAAGTCCGGAGCACAGATACGCAGTATTTT.

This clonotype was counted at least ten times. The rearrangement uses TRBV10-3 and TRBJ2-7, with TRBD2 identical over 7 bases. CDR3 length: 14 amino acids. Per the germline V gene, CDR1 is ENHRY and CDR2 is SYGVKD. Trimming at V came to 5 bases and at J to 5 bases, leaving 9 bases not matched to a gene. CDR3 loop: CAISNPMTSHEQYF. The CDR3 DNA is TGTGCCATCAGTAATCCAATGACTAGCCACGAGCAGTACTTC.

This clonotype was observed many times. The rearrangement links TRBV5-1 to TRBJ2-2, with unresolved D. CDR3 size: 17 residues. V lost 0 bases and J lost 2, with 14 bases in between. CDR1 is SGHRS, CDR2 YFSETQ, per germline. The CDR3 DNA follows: TGCGCCAGCAGCTTGGGCCCCGGCAGCGTTAACACCGGGGAGCTGTTTTTT. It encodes CASSLGPGSVNTGELFF.

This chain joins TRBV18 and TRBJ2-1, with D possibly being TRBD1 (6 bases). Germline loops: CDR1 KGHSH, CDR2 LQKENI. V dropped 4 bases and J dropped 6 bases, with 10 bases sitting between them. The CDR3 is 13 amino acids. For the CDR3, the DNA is TGTGCCAGCTCACGGCTAGGGGGCAATGAGCAGTTCTTC. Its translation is CASSRLGGNEQFF.

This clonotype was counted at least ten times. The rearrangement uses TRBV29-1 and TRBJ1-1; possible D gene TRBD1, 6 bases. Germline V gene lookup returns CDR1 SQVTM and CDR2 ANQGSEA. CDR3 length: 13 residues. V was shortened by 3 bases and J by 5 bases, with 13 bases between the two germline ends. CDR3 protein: CSVERGAQTEAFF. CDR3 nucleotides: TGCAGCGTTGAGAGGGGGGCGCAAACTGAAGCTTTCTTT.

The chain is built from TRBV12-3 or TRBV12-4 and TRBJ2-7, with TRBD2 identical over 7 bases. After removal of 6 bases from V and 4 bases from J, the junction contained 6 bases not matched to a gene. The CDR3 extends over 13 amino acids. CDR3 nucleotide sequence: TGTGCCAGCAGGGTCGGCGGGGGATACGAGCAGTACTTC. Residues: CASRVGGGYEQYF.